The clone carrying this T cell receptor beta chain was recorded a few times. Antigen unknown. The sample belongs to a study of beta chain features in type 1 diabetes. Study-wide context: Examination spanned about 99 million sorted cells from all samples. Overall study results and limits: For patients, the naive, central memory and Treg TCRB repertoires appeared more alike than for healthy donors.

On average, the one heparinised blood draw given by each donor was approximately 100 mL. By way of CD45RO/CCR7/CD25/CD127/CD95/CD27, the CD4+ regulatory, stem cell-like memory, central memory and naive cells were sorted. The germline CDR1 and CDR2 sequences are SGHRS and YFSETQ. V gave up 4 bases and J gave up 2 bases; unmatched junction bases: 5. This CDR3 is built from 15 residues. The isolated RNA, all of it, was reverse transcribed, so expressed TCRB transcripts were what got sequenced. Assay used: immunoSEQ multiplex PCR; TCRdb lists only in-frame clones, some missing. The sample holds around 140,000 clones, roughly 10% seen once.

The sequencing input was central memory CD4+ T cells from blood. This chain uses TRBV5-1 with TRBJ2-7; 11 bases match TRBD1. The source is a woman aged 40 to 50 in good health. CDR3 in amino acids: CASSLGGQGAYEQYF. CDR3 coding DNA: TGCGCCAGCAGCCTGGGGGGACAGGGGGCCTACGAGCAGTACTTC.